Described below is a single TCR beta chain sequence and its context. Donors sampled were nominally healthy, though unrecorded immune exposures were likely. The entry originates in a study of cytomegalovirus exposure and HLA in healthy donors. Amplification used 60 Vbeta primers and 13 Jbeta primers. Libraries were prepared by immunoSEQ multiplex PCR; TCRdb keeps only in-frame clonotypes and omits some of them. This sample has 150,000 or so clones, with roughly 70% found just once. Trimming removed 6 bases at V and 6 bases at J, with 14 bases between. The V gene's germline CDR1 is SGHTA and CDR2 FQGNSA. CDR3 size: 14 residues.

The clonotype was recovered from a young man in good health and CMV-seronegative. The chain joins TRBV7-2 to TRBJ2-2, with D possibly TRBD1 on 6 matching bases. Sequencing was carried out using PBMCs. The CDR3 protein is CASSLRRGAGELFF. The CDR3 DNA is TGTGCCAGCAGTCTCCGCAGGGGAGCCGGGGAGCTGTTTTTT.